Presented here are 4 T cell receptor beta chains from one specimen sequenced in a study of OX40 agonist ivuxolimab in advanced cancers. Libraries were prepared by immunoSEQ multiplex PCR; TCRdb keeps only in-frame clonotypes and omits some of them. This table holds about 58,000 clones, about four fifths found once. The material was CD4+ or CD8+ T cells sorted from blood, obtained in a trial of the OX40 agonist ivuxolimab. The receptors were sampled from an adult with an advanced solid tumor such as melanoma, head and neck, liver or kidney cancer.

The chain carries TRBV29-1 and TRBJ1-2, with D perhaps matching TRBD1 (5 bases). The CDR3 spans 12 residues. Deletions cut 5 bases from V and 5 bases from J, with 12 bases between. Germline CDR1 SQVTM, CDR2 ANQGSEA. The CDR3 coding sequence is TGCAGCGTTACTGAGGGGTTTTATGGCTACACCTTC. It codes for CSVTEGFYGYTF.

This clone was seen once. The chain couples TRBV5-1 to TRBJ2-3; 7 bases agree with TRBD2. There are 16 residues in the CDR3. CDR1 is SGHRS and CDR2 is YFSETQ in the germline V gene. V lost 2 bases and J lost 3; bases outside the gene matches: 9. CDR3 in DNA: TGCGCCAGCAGCTTAAGTGGGAGGGCAGCAACAGATACGCAGTATTTT. Its translation: CASSLSGRAATDTQYF.

The CDR3 sequence: CASSLTWGQETQYF. The CDR3 bases are TGCGCCAGCAGCTTGACGTGGGGCCAAGAGACCCAGTACTTC. The chain recombines TRBV5-1 with TRBJ2-5; D remains ambiguous. The CDR3 contains 14 residues. Germline V gives CDR1 SGHRS, CDR2 YFSETQ. V was cut by 1 base and J by 1 base, with 8 bases left in between.

V usage is TRBV11-2 and J usage is TRBJ2-2, with unresolved D. Trimming left V 1 base short and J 1 base short, with 7 bases between. The CDR3 is 15 amino acids. Looked up from germline, CDR1 is SGHAT and CDR2 is FQNNGV. This chain's CDR3 is CASSLGRWNTGELFF. CDR3 DNA: TGTGCCAGCAGCTTAGGGCGCTGGAACACCGGGGAGCTGTTTTTT. Together with reference TRBV11-2 and TRBJ2-2, the CDR3 gives the full variable domain: EAGVAQSPRYKIIEKRQSVAFWCNPISGHATLYWYQQILGQGPKLLIQFQNNGVVDDSQLPKDRFSAERLKGVDSTLKIQPAKLEDSAVYLCASSLGRWNTGELFFGEGSRLTVL.